This T cell receptor (beta chain) was sequenced during a study of blood T cell repertoires in COVID-19 (dated by TCRdb to the early 2020s). With respect to the entire study: Samples from collaborators originated in the United States, Italy and Spain and spanned both the acute and convalescent phases of COVID-19. The material from the prospective study consisted of cDNA or gDNA derived from T cells, B-cell-depleted T cells, or PBMCs. The dataset comprised deeply sampled blood TCRbeta repertoires from subjects exposed to, actively infected with, or recovered from COVID-19. A freely available public database, intended as a resource for researchers studying the immune response to SARS-CoV-2, is where the repertoires were released. Samples came from the ongoing ImmuneRACE study (first 160 participants) plus 1,254 subjects from 6 global collaborators. The sample metadata nearly always contained a de-identified subject ID, COVID-19 status, age in years and sex. Where available, HLA class I and class II types were taken from metadata supplied by the sample provider and were not determined by assay-based typing.

The CDR3 goes from the cysteine to the phenylalanine over 19 residues. The kept DNA is CDR3 alone, 57 bases in frame from the first base. The germline V gene (reference sequence) yields SGHKS for CDR1 and YYEKEE for CDR2. Trimming takes 0 bases from V and 5 bases from J, and the germline ends sit 26 bases apart. This clone has a handful of counts. The antigen it recognizes is unknown. Per-base quality was not reported, and no clone a single base away is much larger than it. In the prospective study, participants were about 18 to 90 years old, resided in approximately 25 geographic areas of the United States, and were enrolled through a virtual design. In the prospective study, cohorts were assigned on the basis of participant-reported clinical history obtained from a screening survey and a study questionnaire. A participant counted as exposed if, within 2 weeks of entering the study, that participant had been in contact with someone who had a PCR-confirmed or clinician-diagnosed COVID-19 case. In the prospective study, mobile phlebotomists collected whole blood, serum and a nasopharyngeal or oropharyngeal swab from each participant. Participants in the prospective study had the option to provide additional blood draws and questionnaires over a 2-month period. Prospective study blood samples were shipped either frozen or at room temperature before DNA extraction.

TCRbeta CDR3 regions were amplified from genomic DNA using the immunoSEQ Assay, a bias-controlled multiplex PCR. Concerning the study's data processing: Within the assay, amplification of reference gene primers was used to estimate how many nucleated cells each sample contained. Sequence reads were collapsed and filtered to measure the absolute abundance of every unique TCRbeta CDR3 rearrangement. For each sample, productive Simpson clonality was calculated as the square root of Simpson's diversity index over productive rearrangements. The immuneACCESS repertoire file appears here via TCRdb, limited to in-frame rearrangements. These files lack a portion of the clones; in checked studies, under half of the deficit traces to unresolved V genes, and the cause of the others is not known. D and trimming were read from the DNA, whereas the V and J calls and clone size are those reported in that table. In this sample the table shows fewer than 250,000 clones, roughly 84% of which occur a single time. Clones ranked in the top ten supply approximately 3% of the sample.

Here is what the overall study found, with its caveats: The quantity of clinical and demographic metadata differed by source and by participant and was supplied without curation.

Material for sequencing was PBMCs or T cells enriched from blood (not recorded which). The receptor chain draws on TRBV5-5 and TRBJ1-2; TRBD1 is a possible D gene, resting on 6 matching bases. The source of this sequence is a woman in her thirties who had been exposed to COVID-19. The DNA sequence is given as TGTGCCAGCAGCTTGGAGCAGGGGCCATCCGAGGGACCAATTTATGGCTACACCTTC. This sequence encodes CASSLEQGPSEGPIYGYTF.